This paragraph covers one T cell receptor (beta chain) sequence. As yet, its antigen is unknown. The data were obtained in a study of T-cell memory formation after mild COVID-19. General study findings and limits: Contracting clones, day 15 to 85, had balanced CD4/CD8, and later expanders favored CD4+. Shrinking CD4+ clones were chiefly CM and EM; CD8+ ones were chiefly EMRA.

CDR1 SEHNR and CDR2 FQNEAQ come from the germline V gene (reference sequence). This CDR3 is built from 15 residues. The V and J ends lost 1 base and 4 bases respectively, with 13 bases between them. Constant-segment-primed 5'RACE gave TCR alpha and TCR beta cDNA libraries with sample barcodes and UMIs. TCRdb independently ran MiXCR on the 5' RACE reads; one entry per CDR3 protein. This table has about 350,000 distinct CDR3 sequences, roughly 13% appearing once. Sequencing used PBMCs or a T cell subset sorted from them (not recorded which). The TCR originated in a man aged 18 to 29 who had mild COVID-19 (a few samples of this study predate the infection). Cell type and time point are not known. The chain uses TRBV7-9 and TRBJ2-5; D gene ambiguous. CDR3 region: CASSLGARSSETQYF. The CDR3 nucleotides read TGTGCCAGCAGCTTAGGGGCTAGGAGTTCAGAGACCCAGTACTTC.